Here is one TCR beta chain with its context. Antigen specificity is unknown. A much bigger clone sits one base away, suggesting this may be a read error. The sample is drawn from a study of shared clonotypes between healthy human individuals. The wider study: Donor ages ranged 18 to 49 years: two women, a few men.

Profiling relied on immunoSEQ multiplex PCR, and the TCRdb table lists in-frame clones only, not all of them. The table includes 550,000 to 700,000 clones, less than 80% detected once. The CDR3 sequence is 12 residues long. Germline V gene data show CDR1 as KGHSH and CDR2 as LQKENI. Trimming took 6 bases from V and 1 from J, leaving 6 bases between them. Study-wide points: Compared with clonotypes that all four donors shared, non-shared clonotypes had lower generation probabilities.

The sample taken for sequencing was memory CD4+ T cells sorted from blood. Indicated subset: CD45RA-negative fraction. This receptor was taken from a woman aged 30 to 39 in good health. This chain uses TRBV18 with TRBJ2-5; no reliable D call. CDR3 DNA sequence: TGTGCCAGCTCGACACTCCAAGAGACCCAGTACTTC. This gives the protein CASSTLQETQYF.